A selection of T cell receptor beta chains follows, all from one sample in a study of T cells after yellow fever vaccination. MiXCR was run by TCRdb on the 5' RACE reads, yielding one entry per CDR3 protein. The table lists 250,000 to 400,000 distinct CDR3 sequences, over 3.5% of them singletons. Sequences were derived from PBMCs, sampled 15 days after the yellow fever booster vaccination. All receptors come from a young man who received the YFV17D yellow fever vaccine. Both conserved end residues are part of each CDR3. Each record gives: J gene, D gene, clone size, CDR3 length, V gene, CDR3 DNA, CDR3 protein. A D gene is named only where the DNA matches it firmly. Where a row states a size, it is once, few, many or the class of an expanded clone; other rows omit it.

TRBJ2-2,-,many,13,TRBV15,TGTGCCACCAGCAAACTTCTACCCGGGGAGCTGTTTTTT,CATSKLLPGELFF
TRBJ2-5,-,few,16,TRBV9,TGTGCCAGCAGCGAGGGTAGTTCTTACGGGGGAGAGACCCAGTACTTC,CASSEGSSYGGETQYF
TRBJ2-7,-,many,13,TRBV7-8,TGTGCCAGCAGCTTGAACAGTCCTAACGAGCAGTACTTC,CASSLNSPNEQYF
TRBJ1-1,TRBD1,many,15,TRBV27,TGTGCCAGCAGTTTAGGGACAGGGGTCGACACTGAAGCTTTCTTT,CASSLGTGVDTEAFF
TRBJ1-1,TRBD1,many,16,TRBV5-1,TGCGCCAGCAGCTCCGGACAGGGTGAGGTGAACACTGAAGCTTTCTTT,CASSSGQGEVNTEAFF
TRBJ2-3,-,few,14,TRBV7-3,TGTGCCAGCAGCTCTCCTGGGAATGAGGATACGCAGTATTTT,CASSSPGNEDTQYF
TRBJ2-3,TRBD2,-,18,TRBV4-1,TGCGCCAGCAGCCAACAAAGGACTAGCGGGGGACCCACAGATACGCAGTATTTT,CASSQQRTSGGPTDTQYF
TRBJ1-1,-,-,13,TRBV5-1,TGCGCCAGCAGCGAAAATCAGAACACTGAAGCTTTCTTT,CASSENQNTEAFF
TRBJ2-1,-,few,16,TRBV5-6,TGTGCCAGCAGCTTGGCCAAGGGATCCACCTACAATGAGCAGTTCTTC,CASSLAKGSTYNEQFF
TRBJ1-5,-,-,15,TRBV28,TGTGCCAGCTGTTTAGGGGCGCGGGGCAATCAGCCCCAGCATTTT,CASCLGARGNQPQHF
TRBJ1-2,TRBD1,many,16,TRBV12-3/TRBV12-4,TGTGCCAGCAGTTTAGCGATTACCGGGACAGGGTATGGCTACACCTTC,CASSLAITGTGYGYTF
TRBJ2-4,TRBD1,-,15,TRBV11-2,TGTGCCAGCAGCCCAACGACAGGGGAACGAGTCATTCAGTACTTC,CASSPTTGERVIQYF
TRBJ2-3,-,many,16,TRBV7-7,TGTGCTAGCAGCTTATCGGGCGGCGCTAGCACAGATACGCAGTATTTT,CASSLSGGASTDTQYF
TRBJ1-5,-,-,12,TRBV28,TGTGCCAGCAGTTTACCTTATCAGCCCCAGCATTTT,CASSLPYQPQHF
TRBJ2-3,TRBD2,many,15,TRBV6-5,TGTGCCAGCAGCTTAGCGGGAGATAGCACAGATACGCAGTATTTT,CASSLAGDSTDTQYF
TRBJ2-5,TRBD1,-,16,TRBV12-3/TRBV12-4,TGTGCCAGCAGTACCCCCCTCGGACAGGGCGGAGAGACCCAGTACTTC,CASSTPLGQGGETQYF
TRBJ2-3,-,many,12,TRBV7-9,TGTGCCAGCAGCAGGACCCGAGATACGCAGTATTTT,CASSRTRDTQYF
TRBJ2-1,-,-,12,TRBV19,TGTGCCAGTAGTATAGGAGAGGGCATTCAGTTCTTC,CASSIGEGIQFF
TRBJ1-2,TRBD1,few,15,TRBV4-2,TGTGCCAGCAGCCAGCGGGACAGTGACCTCTATGGCTACACCTTC,CASSQRDSDLYGYTF
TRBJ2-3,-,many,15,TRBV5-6,TGTGCCAGCAGCTCTACAGGGATATGGACAGATACGCAGTATTTT,CASSSTGIWTDTQYF
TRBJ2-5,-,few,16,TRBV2,TGTGCCAGCAGCCAATCCCACGGGGAGGACCAAGAGACCCAGTACTTC,CASSQSHGEDQETQYF
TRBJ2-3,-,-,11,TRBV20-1,TGCAGTGCTAGAGAGGCAGATTCGCTGTATTTT,CSAREADSLYF
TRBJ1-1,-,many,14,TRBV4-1,TGCGCCAGCAGCCCACATCATGTAAACACTGAAGCTTTCTTT,CASSPHHVNTEAFF
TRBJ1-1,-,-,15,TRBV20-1,TGCAGTGCTAGCCGCCAGGGCAGGGGGAACACTGAAGCTTTCTTT,CSASRQGRGNTEAFF
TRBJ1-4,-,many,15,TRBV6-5,TGTGCCAGCAGACCCCAGGCTCCAACTAATGAAAAACTGTTTTTT,CASRPQAPTNEKLFF
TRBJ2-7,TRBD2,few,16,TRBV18,TGTGCCAGCTCACCATCGAGCGGGGGGGGAGCCTACGAGCAGTACTTC,CASSPSSGGGAYEQYF
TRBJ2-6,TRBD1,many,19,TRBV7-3,TGTGCCAGCAGCTTATTCGGGGGACAGGGGGCTACTGGGGCCAACGTCCTGACTTTC,CASSLFGGQGATGANVLTF
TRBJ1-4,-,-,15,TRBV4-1,TGCGCCAGCAGCTCCCGCGGAAGGCCTGGGGAAAAACTGTTTTTT,CASSSRGRPGEKLFF
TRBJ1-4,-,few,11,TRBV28,TGTGCCAGCAGAGAACCAGGAAAACTGTTTTTT,CASREPGKLFF
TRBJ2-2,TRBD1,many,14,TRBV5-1,TGCGCCACCTCCGGGACAGGGAACACCGGGGAGCTGTTTTTT,CATSGTGNTGELFF
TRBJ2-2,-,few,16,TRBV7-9,TGTGCCAGCAGCCCGCCGGGGCTAGCGACCACCGGGGAGCTGTTTTTT,CASSPPGLATTGELFF
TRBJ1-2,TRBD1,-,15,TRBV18,TGTGCCAGCTCACCCCAGGGACAGGGGCACTATGGCTACACCTTC,CASSPQGQGHYGYTF
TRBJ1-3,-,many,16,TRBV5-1,TGCGCCAGCAGCTTGAGCCCCCAAACGGGGGGAAACACCATATATTTT,CASSLSPQTGGNTIYF